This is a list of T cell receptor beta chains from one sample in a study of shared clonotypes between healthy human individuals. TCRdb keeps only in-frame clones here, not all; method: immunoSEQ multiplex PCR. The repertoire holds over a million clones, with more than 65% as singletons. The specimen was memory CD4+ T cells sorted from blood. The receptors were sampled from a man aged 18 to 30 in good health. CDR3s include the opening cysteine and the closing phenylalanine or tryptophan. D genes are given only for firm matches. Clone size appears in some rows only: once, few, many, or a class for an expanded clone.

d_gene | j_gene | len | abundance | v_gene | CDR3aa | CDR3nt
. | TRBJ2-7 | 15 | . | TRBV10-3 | CAISEGAGKSHEQYF | TGTGCCATCAGTGAGGGTGCAGGGAAATCCCACGAGCAGTACTTC
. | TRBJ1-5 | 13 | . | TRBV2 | CASVQGHNQPQHF | TGTGCCAGCGTACAGGGCCACAATCAGCCCCAGCATTTT
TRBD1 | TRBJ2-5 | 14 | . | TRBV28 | CASTETGTGVTQYF | TGTGCCAGCACCGAAACGGGGACAGGGGTGACCCAGTACTTC
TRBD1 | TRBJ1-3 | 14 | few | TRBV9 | CASSDDRVSNTIYF | TGTGCCAGCAGCGACGACAGGGTATCAAACACCATATATTTT
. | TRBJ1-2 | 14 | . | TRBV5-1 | CASSLAATGYGYTF | TGCGCCAGCAGCTTGGCTGCGACGGGCTATGGCTACACCTTC
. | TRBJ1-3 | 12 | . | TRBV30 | CAWSPSGNTIYF | TGTGCCTGGAGTCCCAGCGGAAACACCATATATTTT
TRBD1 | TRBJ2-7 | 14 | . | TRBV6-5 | CASRRGQVAYEQYF | TGTGCCAGCAGACGAGGACAGGTGGCCTACGAGCAGTACTTC
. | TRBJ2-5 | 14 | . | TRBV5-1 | CASSFNQERETQYF | TGCGCCAGCAGCTTTAATCAGGAGCGAGAGACCCAGTACTTC
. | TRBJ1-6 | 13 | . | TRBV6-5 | CASSWNRDSPLHF | TGTGCCAGCAGCTGGAACAGGGATTCACCCCTCCACTTT
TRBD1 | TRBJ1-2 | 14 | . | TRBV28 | CASNERGQGYGYTF | TGTGCCAGCAACGAACGGGGACAGGGGTATGGCTACACCTTC
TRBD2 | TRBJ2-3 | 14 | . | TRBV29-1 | CSCSGATAGDTQYF | TGCAGTTGTAGCGGGGCTACCGCGGGAGATACGCAGTATTTT
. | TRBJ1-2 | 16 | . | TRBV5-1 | CASSLAGSAANYGYTF | TGCGCCAGCAGCTTGGCCGGAAGTGCTGCTAACTATGGCTACACCTTC
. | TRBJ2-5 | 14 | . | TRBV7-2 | CASSSGGLQETQYF | TGTGCCAGCAGCTCAGGGGGACTTCAAGAGACCCAGTACTTC
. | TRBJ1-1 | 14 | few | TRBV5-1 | CASSLGPGSTEAFF | TGCGCCAGCAGCTTGGGACCGGGGAGCACTGAAGCTTTCTTT
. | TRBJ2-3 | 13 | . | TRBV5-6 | CASSLTLADTQYF | TGTGCCAGCAGCCTTACTTTGGCAGATACGCAGTATTTT
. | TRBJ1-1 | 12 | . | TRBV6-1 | CASSLSDTEAFF | TGTGCCAGCAGTTTGTCAGACACTGAAGCTTTCTTT
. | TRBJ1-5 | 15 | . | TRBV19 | CASSPLPSFNQPQHF | TGTGCCAGTAGTCCCCTCCCCTCCTTCAATCAGCCCCAGCATTTT
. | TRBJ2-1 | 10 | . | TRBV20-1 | CSAGDLEQFF | TGCAGTGCCGGGGACCTCGAGCAGTTCTTC
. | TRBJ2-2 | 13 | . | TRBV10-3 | CAISDQNTGELFF | TGTGCCATCAGTGACCAGAACACCGGGGAGCTGTTTTTT